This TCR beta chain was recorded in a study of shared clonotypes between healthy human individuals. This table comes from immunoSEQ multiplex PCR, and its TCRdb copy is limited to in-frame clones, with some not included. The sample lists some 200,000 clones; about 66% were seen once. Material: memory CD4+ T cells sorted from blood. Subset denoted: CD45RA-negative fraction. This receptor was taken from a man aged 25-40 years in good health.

The CDR3 DNA reads as TGTGCCAGCAGCTTGGTGACAGGGGGCTCCTACAATGAGCAGTTCTTC. Translation gives CASSLVTGGSYNEQFF. The chain uses TRBV5-6 and TRBJ2-1; 9 bases map to TRBD1. This CDR3 has 16 amino acids. Germline V gives CDR1 SGHDT, CDR2 YYEEEE. V shed 0 bases, J shed 0 bases, and the junction held 1 base outside the gene matches.